The 3 T cell receptor beta chains below all came from one sample that was sequenced in a study of blood T cell repertoires in COVID-19. The protocol was immunoSEQ multiplex PCR, while the TCRdb copy is restricted to in-frame clones and leaves out a portion. Of roughly 230,000 clones in the sample, 65% to 85% were seen once. The material sequenced was peripheral blood. The receptors originated from a man aged 40-50 years with active or convalescent COVID-19.

This clone has more than one count but fewer than ten. The chain combines TRBV11-2 with TRBJ2-1; no firm D call. Trimming took off 1 base at V and 8 bases at J, with 6 bases between the two ends. The length of the CDR3 is 12 residues. The germline V gene encodes CDR1 SGHAT and CDR2 FQNNGV. The CDR3 sequence: CASSLGIDEQFF. The CDR3 DNA is TGTGCCAGCAGCTTAGGTATAGATGAGCAGTTCTTC.

There are a few counts of this clone. The sample carries other DNA sequences with the same CDR3. The chain joins TRBV3-1 (or the pseudogene TRBV3-2) to TRBJ2-7, with D hard to call. In germline, CDR1 is LGHDT, CDR2 YNNKEL (reference sequence). The CDR3 sequence is 12 residues long. Trimming removed 4 bases at V and 0 bases at J, with 4 bases between. The CDR3 loop reads CASSPSSYEQYF. For the CDR3, the DNA is TGTGCCAGCAGCCCGAGCTCCTACGAGCAGTACTTC.

The chain links TRBV6-5 to TRBJ1-2; perhaps TRBD1 as D (6 bases). V shed 5 bases and J shed 5 bases, with 12 bases lying between them. There are 13 residues in the CDR3. The germline CDR1 and CDR2 sequences are MNHEY and SVGAGI. Written as DNA, the CDR3 is TGTGCCAGCAGTACAGGGTCCCCGTATGGCTACACCTTC. As protein: CASSTGSPYGYTF.